These 25 T cell receptor beta chains were all obtained from the same sample, sequenced in a study of PD-L1 blockade in urothelial cancer. Assay used: immunoSEQ multiplex PCR; TCRdb lists only in-frame clones, some missing. The table shows tens of thousands of clones, with around 80% occurring only once. Source: PBMCs, taken around atezolizumab (anti-PD-L1) treatment. Source of these receptors: a man in his sixties or seventies with urothelial cancer.

V is TRBV7-6 and J is TRBJ2-5; D may be TRBD1 (5 bases). The V end lost 1 base, the J end lost 5 bases, and 8 bases lay between the germline ends. CDR1 is SGHVS and CDR2 is FNYEAQ in the germline V gene. The CDR3 has 13 residues. The CDR3 DNA sequence: TGTGCCAGCAGCTTAGAGGGGCCGGAGACCCAGTACTTC. This translates into CASSLEGPETQYF.

The genes are TRBV28 and TRBJ1-5; D possibly corresponds to TRBD1 (5 bases). Germline V gives CDR1 MDHEN, CDR2 SYDVKM. The CDR3 is 14 residues long. Trimming pared 2 bases from V and 4 bases from J, leaving 9 bases between. Here the CDR3 DNA reads TGTGCCAGCAGTTTACTGGCAGGGAATCAGCCCCAGCATTTT. This encodes CASSLLAGNQPQHF.

This clone was picked up one time. This chain connects TRBV7-9 to TRBJ1-2, with D hard to call. The germline V gene encodes CDR1 SEHNR and CDR2 FQNEAQ (reference sequence). V was trimmed by 3 bases and J by 4 bases, leaving 9 bases between them. CDR3 size: 13 residues. CDR3 amino acids: CASSFAGSYGYTF. CDR3 nucleotide sequence: TGTGCCAGCAGCTTCGCAGGTTCCTATGGCTACACCTTC.

V and J are TRBV5-4 and TRBJ2-7; 7 bases fit TRBD1. The CDR3 spans 15 residues. Germline V gene sequence: CDR1 SGHNT, CDR2 YYREEE (reference sequence). V shed 0 bases and J 2 bases; nucleotides not matched to a gene: 5. DNA for the CDR3: TGTGCCAGCAGCTTGGCAGGGGGTGCCACCTACGAGCAGTACTTC. This encodes CASSLAGGATYEQYF.

The V and J genes are TRBV30 and TRBJ2-7, with 7 nucleotides matching TRBD2. CDR1 and CDR2 from the germline V gene are GTSNPN and SVGIG (reference sequence). V gave up 0 bases and J gave up 13 bases; unmatched junction bases: 9. The CDR3 sequence is 12 residues long. CDR3 sequence reads: CAWSVWGGLSYF. Here the CDR3 DNA reads TGTGCCTGGAGTGTATGGGGGGGTCTCTCTTACTTC.

V is TRBV4-1 and J is TRBJ2-4; perhaps TRBD2 as D (5 bases). Per the germline V gene, CDR1 is MGHRA and CDR2 is YSYEKL. V lost 4 bases and J lost 1, with 17 bases in between. The CDR3 has 17 amino acids. In DNA form, the CDR3 reads TGCGCCAGCAGCCTCGGGGTATCGCGAGGGGCCAAAAACATTCAGTACTTC. Residues: CASSLGVSRGAKNIQYF.

The chain carries TRBV2 and TRBJ1-2; tentatively, D is TRBD1 (6 bases). Between the trimmed V and J ends, which lost 6 bases and 3 bases, there was a span of 17 bases. CDR1 is SNHLY and CDR2 is FYNNEI in the germline V gene. The CDR3 is 15 amino acids. The CDR3 DNA reads TGTGCCAGCAGCGCTACACAGGGAGTCTACTATGGCTACACCTTC. This gives the protein CASSATQGVYYGYTF.

The CDR3 here is CATSRELVAPRNEQFF. The CDR3 DNA sequence: TGTGCCACCAGCAGAGAGTTGGTAGCGCCACGGAATGAGCAGTTCTTC. The chain uses TRBV15 and TRBJ2-1; weak D call: TRBD2 (5 bases). Trimming pared 0 bases from V and 7 bases from J, leaving 16 bases between. Germline CDR1 is LNHNV and CDR2 is YYDKDF (reference sequence). The CDR3 is made up of 16 amino acids.

V and J are TRBV19 and TRBJ1-2; D gene uncertain. This CDR3 spans 13 amino acids. Germline values: CDR1 LNHDA, CDR2 SQIVND (reference sequence). V lost 7 bases and J 4 bases, leaving 13 bases between the germline ends. The CDR3 loop reads CASNEGFGYGYTF. In nucleotides, the CDR3 is TGTGCCAGTAATGAGGGATTCGGCTATGGCTACACCTTC.

The chain is built from TRBV10-3 and TRBJ2-5; the D gene is possibly TRBD2 (6 bases). Germline V gene data show CDR1 as ENHRY and CDR2 as SYGVKD. The CDR3 has 13 amino acids. V lost 2 bases to trimming and J lost 5 bases, with 9 bases between them. The DNA for the CDR3 is TGTGCCATCAGTGAGATTGGGGGGGAGACCCAGTACTTC. Protein sequence: CAISEIGGETQYF.

The J gene is TRBJ2-3, the V gene TRBV11-1; D is unclear. CDR3 length equals 14 residues. V was shortened by 0 bases and J by 5 bases, with 9 bases between the two germline ends. Germline lookup yields CDR1 SGHAT and CDR2 FQDESV (reference sequence). The CDR3 protein is CASSLAPSRDTQYF. For the CDR3, the DNA is TGTGCCAGCAGCTTAGCCCCTTCCCGAGATACGCAGTATTTT.

The V and J genes are TRBV9 and TRBJ2-7; possibly TRBD1 for D (5 bases). CDR1 and CDR2 from the germline V gene are SGDLS and YYNGEE. V gave up 2 bases and J gave up 6 bases, with 18 bases separating them. The CDR3 consists of 15 residues. The CDR3, as DNA: TGTGCCAGCAGCGTCAGGCAGGGCCCCGACGCCGAGCAGTACTTC. Its translation is CASSVRQGPDAEQYF.

The J gene is TRBJ2-7, the V gene TRBV28; TRBD1 agrees at 9 bases. Germline V gene lookup returns CDR1 MDHEN and CDR2 SYDVKM. CDR3 length equals 17 residues. V lost 4 bases to trimming and J lost 5 bases; unmatched junction nucleotides: 15. In DNA form, the CDR3 reads TGTGCCAGCAGTTCAGCCCTCCGGGACAGGGAAATCGACGAGCAGTACTTC. It codes for CASSSALRDREIDEQYF.

The V gene is TRBV18, the J gene TRBJ1-4, with a tentative D call TRBD1 (5 bases). The CDR3 covers 14 residues. Germline assignment: CDR1 KGHSH and CDR2 LQKENI. V was shortened by 0 bases and J by 8 bases, with 10 bases between the two germline ends. In DNA, the CDR3 is TGTGCCAGCTCACCACCGACAGTAGGCGAAAAACTGTTTTTT. Its translation: CASSPPTVGEKLFF.

The rearrangement links TRBV6-5 to TRBJ2-3; 8 bases are shared with TRBD2. The V segment lost 6 bases and the J segment 4 bases; nucleotides outside the gene matches: 3. The CDR3 consists of 13 residues. In germline, CDR1 is MNHEY, CDR2 SVGAGI. CDR3 nucleotides: TGTGCCAGCAGCAGGACTAGCCCAGATACGCAGTATTTT. Residues: CASSRTSPDTQYF.

V usage is TRBV27 and J usage is TRBJ2-7, with TRBD2 matching 8 bases. The CDR3 covers 13 residues. The germline V gene has CDR1 MNHEY and CDR2 SMNVEV (reference sequence). J was trimmed by 2 bases and V by 6 bases; bases with no gene match: 3. The CDR3 loop reads CASSFSGTYEQYF. CDR3 bases: TGTGCCAGCAGCTTTAGCGGGACCTACGAGCAGTACTTC.

The genes are TRBV9 and TRBJ2-1, with TRBD2 matching 12 bases. V was clipped by 5 bases and J by 9 bases; unmatched bases: 9. Germline V gene sequence: CDR1 SGDLS, CDR2 YYNGEE. The CDR3 sequence is 15 residues long. The CDR3: CASSKLAGGGGEQFF. CDR3 DNA sequence: TGTGCCAGCAGTAAACTAGCGGGAGGTGGGGGTGAGCAGTTCTTC.

In this sample, this clone is medium-sized. The chain recombines TRBV7-9 with TRBJ1-2; 7 bases agree with TRBD1. With V trimmed by 1 base and J by 4 bases, 3 bases remained unmatched. This CDR3 is 14 amino acids long. CDR1 is SEHNR, CDR2 FQNEAQ, per germline (reference sequence). DNA for the CDR3: TGTGCCAGCAGCTTAGGGCAGGGGGTCTATGGCTACACCTTC. The encoded protein is CASSLGQGVYGYTF.

The chain couples TRBV6-6 to TRBJ2-5, with TRBD1 identical over 11 bases. The CDR3 loop spans 15 amino acids. The V segment lost 5 bases and the J segment 3 bases; nucleotides outside the gene matches: 5. Per the germline V gene, CDR1 is MNHNY and CDR2 is SVGAGI (reference sequence). The CDR3 region has the DNA TGTGCCAGCAGTGCCCGGGACAGGGGGAAAGAGACCCAGTACTTC. It is translated as CASSARDRGKETQYF.

The CDR3 DNA follows: TGTGCCACCGCGGACACGAGCTGGGCTGAAGCTTTCTTT. It translates to CATADTSWAEAFF. This chain uses TRBV19 with TRBJ1-1, with D possibly matching TRBD1 (5 bases). Germline V gives CDR1 LNHDA, CDR2 SQIVND (reference sequence). V lost 10 bases and J 6 bases, leaving 18 bases between the germline ends. The length of the CDR3 is 13 residues.

The chain carries TRBV7-6 and TRBJ2-5, with a possible D match to TRBD1 (5 bases). This CDR3 comprises 15 residues. V lost 5 bases and J lost 0, with 13 bases in between. Germline lookup yields CDR1 SGHVS and CDR2 FNYEAQ. For the CDR3, the DNA is TGTGCCAGCAGCATGGACACCCCGTACCAAGAGACCCAGTACTTC. It specifies CASSMDTPYQETQYF.

On this clone: In the same sample, other DNA sequences code for this CDR3. The J gene is TRBJ2-5, the V gene TRBV5-1; D gene uncertain. The V gene's germline CDR1 is SGHRS and CDR2 YFSETQ. This CDR3 has 13 amino acids. Trimming shortened V by 2 bases and J by 2 bases, and 7 bases separated the two germline ends. The CDR3 sequence: CASSFGRQETQYF. The CDR3 nucleotides are TGCGCCAGCAGCTTCGGCAGGCAAGAGACCCAGTACTTC.

The chain is built from TRBV7-2 and TRBJ2-7; TRBD2 aligns across 8 bases. CDR1 and CDR2 (germline): SGHTA, FQGNSA. This CDR3 is 14 amino acids long. V lost 5 bases to trimming and J lost 7 bases; unmatched junction nucleotides: 10. The CDR3 nucleotides read TGTGCCAGCAGCCCCCCTCTAGCGGGCGGGGAGCAGTACTTC. It yields the protein CASSPPLAGGEQYF.

J is TRBJ1-3 and V is TRBV27; D is perhaps TRBD1 (5 bases). The CDR3 sequence is 13 residues long. From germline, CDR1 is MNHEY and CDR2 SMNVEV (reference sequence). V lost 8 bases and J 1 base, leaving 9 bases between the germline ends. CDR3 sequence (DNA): TGTGCCAGCGGACACCTGTCTGGAAACACCATATATTTT. The encoded protein is CASGHLSGNTIYF.

This chain links TRBV28 with TRBJ2-3; possibly TRBD1 for D (8 bases). Trimming took 2 bases from V and 4 from J, leaving 13 bases between them. The CDR3 spans 15 residues. Germline-derived CDR1 and CDR2 are MDHEN and SYDVKM. The CDR3: CASSLNRGRADTQYF. As DNA, the CDR3 is TGTGCCAGCAGTTTAAACAGGGGGAGGGCAGATACGCAGTATTTT.